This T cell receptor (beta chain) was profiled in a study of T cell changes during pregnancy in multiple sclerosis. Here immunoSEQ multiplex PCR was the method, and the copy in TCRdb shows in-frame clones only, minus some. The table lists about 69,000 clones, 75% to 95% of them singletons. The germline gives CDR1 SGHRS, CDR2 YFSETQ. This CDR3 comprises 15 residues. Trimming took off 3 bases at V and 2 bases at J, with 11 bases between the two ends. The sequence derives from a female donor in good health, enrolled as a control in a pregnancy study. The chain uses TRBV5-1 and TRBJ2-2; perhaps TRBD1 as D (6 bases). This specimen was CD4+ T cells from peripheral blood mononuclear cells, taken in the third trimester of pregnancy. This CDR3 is CASSSRTDNTGELFF. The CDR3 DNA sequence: TGCGCCAGCAGCTCCCGGACAGATAACACCGGGGAGCTGTTTTTT.